This record covers a single TCR beta chain. The CDR3 runs 13 residues. The germline CDR1 and CDR2 sequences are SGHNT and YYREEE (reference sequence). Trimming shortened V by 4 bases and J by 8 bases, and 15 bases separated the two germline ends. The data stem from a study of blood T cell repertoires in COVID-19. For the study at large: Researchers got acute and convalescent COVID-19 samples from the United States, Italy and Spain. Sources were T cells, B-cell-depleted T cells, or PBMCs; the material itself was cDNA or gDNA.

The authors' processing: Nucleated cell number was recorded as an estimate derived from reference gene primer amplification. Profiling relied on immunoSEQ multiplex PCR, and the TCRdb table lists in-frame clones only, not all of them. The V and J calls and the clone size are those of that table, but D and trimming were determined from the DNA. The table has about 150,000 clones, 91% seen once. The sequenced sample consisted of peripheral blood. The chain links TRBV5-4 to TRBJ1-1; tentatively, D is TRBD1 (5 bases). This sequence originates from a middle-aged man with acute or convalescent COVID-19. CDR3 nucleotides: TGTGCCAGCAGCGCCCGGGGGGGAAACGAAGCTTTCTTT. Protein sequence: CASSARGGNEAFF.